The 5 T cell receptor beta chains below were found in one sample sequenced in a study of Ad26.COV2.S vaccination and SARS-CoV-2 variants. Assay used: immunoSEQ multiplex PCR; TCRdb lists only in-frame clones, some missing. The sample consists of around 250,000 clones, around nine tenths of them appearing once. Treatment in this sample: some 20 received Ad26.COV2.S at low or high dose, single or two shots; five or six received placebo; per-sample allocation not given. Day 63 following the first vaccine or placebo injection was when the samples were taken. Source: peripheral blood, taken in a trial of Ad26.COV2.S vaccine versus placebo. Source of these receptors: a person between 18 and 60 years old who received the Ad26.COV2.S COVID-19 vaccine or a placebo.

The chain carries TRBV10-3 and TRBJ2-3; 8 nucleotides align to TRBD2. Germline values: CDR1 ENHRY, CDR2 SYGVKD. The junction had 16 bases not matched to a gene; V was cut back by 3 bases and J by 5 bases. The CDR3 contains 18 residues. Here the CDR3 DNA reads TGTGCCATCAGTGAAGATGGGAGGGCGACGGGGGGGCTAGATACGCAGTATTTT. Protein sequence: CAISEDGRATGGLDTQYF.

V usage is TRBV12-3 or TRBV12-4 and J usage is TRBJ1-1; D gene unclear. Trimming shortened V by 7 bases and J by 4 bases, and 10 bases separated the two germline ends. CDR3 length: 12 amino acids. The CDR3 spells CASNGWGTEAFF. In DNA, the CDR3 is TGTGCCAGCAACGGATGGGGCACTGAAGCTTTCTTT.

CDR3 protein: CATLDRGGNQPQHF. The DNA of the CDR3 is TGTGCCACCTTAGACAGGGGCGGCAATCAGCCCCAGCATTTT. V and J are TRBV2 and TRBJ1-5; TRBD1 matches 8 bases. Trimming cost V 10 bases and J 2 bases; bases outside gene matches: 7. Germline V lookup: CDR1 SNHLY, CDR2 FYNNEI. The CDR3 totals 14 residues.

This chain uses TRBV5-6 with TRBJ2-3; TRBD2 matches 16 bases. Trimming took 2 bases from V and 6 from J; bases not matched to a gene: 12. Germline V lookup: CDR1 SGHDT, CDR2 YYEEEE. The CDR3 runs to 19 residues. The CDR3 coding sequence is TGTGCCAGCAGCTTTTTGGGACTAGCGGGAGGGCCGCATCCGGATACGCAGTATTTT. It yields the protein CASSFLGLAGGPHPDTQYF.

The chain joins TRBV13 to TRBJ2-6, with 9 bases matching TRBD1. Germline CDR1 is PRHDT and CDR2 is FYEKMQ (reference sequence). This CDR3 has 17 amino acids. The trim removed 4 bases at V and 4 bases at J, leaving 8 bases unmatched. CDR3 sequence: CASSSYRDRAGANVLTF. CDR3 in DNA: TGTGCCAGCAGCTCATACCGGGACAGGGCCGGGGCCAACGTCCTGACTTTC.